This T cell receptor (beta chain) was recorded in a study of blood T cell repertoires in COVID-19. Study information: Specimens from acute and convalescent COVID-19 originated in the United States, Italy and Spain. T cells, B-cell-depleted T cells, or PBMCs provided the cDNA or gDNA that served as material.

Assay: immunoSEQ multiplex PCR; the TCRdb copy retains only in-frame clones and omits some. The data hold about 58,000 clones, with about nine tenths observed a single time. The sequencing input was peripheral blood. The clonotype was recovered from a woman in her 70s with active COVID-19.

CDR3 protein: CASSTSGGTQYF. In DNA form, the CDR3 reads TGTGCCAGTAGTACGTCAGGGGGGACCCAGTACTTC. The chain links TRBV19 to TRBJ2-5; 7 nucleotides line up with TRBD1. This CDR3 contains 12 residues. Germline lookup yields CDR1 LNHDA and CDR2 SQIVND (reference sequence). V trimming: 4 bases; J trimming: 7 bases; junction bases outside the gene matches: 3.